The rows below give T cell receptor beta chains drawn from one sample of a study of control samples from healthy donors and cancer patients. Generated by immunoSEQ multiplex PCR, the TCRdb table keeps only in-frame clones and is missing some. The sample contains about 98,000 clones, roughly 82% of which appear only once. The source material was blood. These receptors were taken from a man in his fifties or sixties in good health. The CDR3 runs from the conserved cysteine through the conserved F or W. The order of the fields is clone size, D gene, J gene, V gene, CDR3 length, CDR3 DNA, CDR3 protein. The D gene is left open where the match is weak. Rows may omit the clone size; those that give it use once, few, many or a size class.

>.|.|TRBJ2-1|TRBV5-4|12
TGTGCCAGCAGCCCTACTCTAGGTGAGCAGTTCTTC
CASSPTLGEQFF
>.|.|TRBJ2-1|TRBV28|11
TGTGCCCTGGGACAATACAATGAGCAGTTCTTC
CALGQYNEQFF
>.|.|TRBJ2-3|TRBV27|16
TGTGCCAGCAGTTTAGGGGGCTTCGGGAGCACAGATACGCAGTATTTT
CASSLGGFGSTDTQYF
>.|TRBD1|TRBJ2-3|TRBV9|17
TGTGCCAGCAGCGTAGCGGGGACAGGGGGGCCCACAGATACGCAGTATTTT
CASSVAGTGGPTDTQYF
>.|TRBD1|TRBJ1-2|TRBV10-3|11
TGTGCCACTGGACAGGGCCATGGCTACACCTTC
CATGQGHGYTF
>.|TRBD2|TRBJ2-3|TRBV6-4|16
TGTGCCAGCAGTGATTCCAGCGGGGGGGGTACAGATACGCAGTATTTT
CASSDSSGGGTDTQYF
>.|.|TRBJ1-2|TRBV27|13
TGTGCCAGCAGCTTTGGGAGGTTCTATGGCTACACCTTC
CASSFGRFYGYTF
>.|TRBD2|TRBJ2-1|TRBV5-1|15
TGCGCCAGCAGTACCTCCGGGACTAGTTTCAATGAGCAGTTCTTC
CASSTSGTSFNEQFF
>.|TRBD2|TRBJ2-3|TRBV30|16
TGTGCCTGGACCCGTAGCGGGGGGCTTAGCACAGATACGCAGTATTTT
CAWTRSGGLSTDTQYF
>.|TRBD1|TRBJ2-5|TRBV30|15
TGTGCCTGGAGTGTCGGACAGGGGGAAGGAGAGACCCAGTACTTC
CAWSVGQGEGETQYF
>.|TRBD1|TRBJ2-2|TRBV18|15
TGTGCCAGCTCACCCGGGACAGGGGCCGGCGGGGAGCTGTTTTTT
CASSPGTGAGGELFF
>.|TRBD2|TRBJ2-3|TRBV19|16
TGTGCCAGTAGTTTCCAAGCGGGGCTAGACACAGATACGCAGTATTTT
CASSFQAGLDTDTQYF
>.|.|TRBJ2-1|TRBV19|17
TGTGCCAGTAGTATAGCTCTCGACGGTTATGGAGTCAATGAGCAGTTCTTC
CASSIALDGYGVNEQFF
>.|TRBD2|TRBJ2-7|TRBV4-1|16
TGCGCCAGCAGCCAAGATCGCTGGGGAGGGGTTGGCGAGCAGTACTTC
CASSQDRWGGVGEQYF
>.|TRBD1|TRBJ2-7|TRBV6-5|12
TGTGCCACCAATTCCGGGACAGCGGAGCAGTACTTC
CATNSGTAEQYF
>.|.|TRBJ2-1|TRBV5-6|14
TGTGCCAGCAGCTTGTTCAGCCTTTACAATGAGCAGTTCTTC
CASSLFSLYNEQFF
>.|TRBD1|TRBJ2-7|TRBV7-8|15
TGTGCCAGCAGCTTATCGGGACAGGGTGTGTACGAGCAGTACTTC
CASSLSGQGVYEQYF
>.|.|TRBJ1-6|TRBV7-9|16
TGTGCCAGCAGCTTCGGCCTGGGGCTCGGGGTGTCACCCCTCCACTTT
CASSFGLGLGVSPLHF
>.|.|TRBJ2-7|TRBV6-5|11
TGTGCCGCCACAGGGTCCGACGAGCAGTACTTC
CAATGSDEQYF
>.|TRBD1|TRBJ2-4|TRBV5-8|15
TGTGCCAGCAGGGGCAGGGGGCGAGTCAAAAACATTCAGTACTTC
CASRGRGRVKNIQYF
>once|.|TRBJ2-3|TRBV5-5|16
TGTGCCAGCAGAGCTGAAGGGTTAGGCTGGACAGATACGCAGTATTTT
CASRAEGLGWTDTQYF
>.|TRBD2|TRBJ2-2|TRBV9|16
TGTGCCAGCAGCGCCAGACTAGCGGGGAACACCGGGGAGCTGTTTTTT
CASSARLAGNTGELFF